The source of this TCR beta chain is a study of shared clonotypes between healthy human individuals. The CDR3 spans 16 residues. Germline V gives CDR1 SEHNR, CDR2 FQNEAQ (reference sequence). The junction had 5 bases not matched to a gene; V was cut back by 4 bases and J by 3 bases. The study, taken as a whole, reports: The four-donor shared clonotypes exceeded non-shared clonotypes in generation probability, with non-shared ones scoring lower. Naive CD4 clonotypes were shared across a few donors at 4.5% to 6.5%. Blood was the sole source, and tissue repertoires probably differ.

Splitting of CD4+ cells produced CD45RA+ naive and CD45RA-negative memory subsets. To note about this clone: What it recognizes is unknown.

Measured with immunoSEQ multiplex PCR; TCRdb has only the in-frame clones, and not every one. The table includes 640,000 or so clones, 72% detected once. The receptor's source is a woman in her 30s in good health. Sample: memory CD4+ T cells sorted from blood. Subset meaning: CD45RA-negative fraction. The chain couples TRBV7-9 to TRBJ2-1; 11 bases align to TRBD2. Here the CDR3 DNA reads TGTGCCAGCAGCTCAGCGACTAGCGGGAACTACAATGAGCAGTTCTTC. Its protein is CASSSATSGNYNEQFF.